This T cell receptor beta chain was profiled in a study of T-cell reconstitution after alpha-beta-depleted transplantation in children listed by TCRdb under 2016. In the study overall: Using TCR repertoire profiling, the study quantitatively followed how T-cell immune reconstitution unfolded in children after TCRalphabeta/CD19-depleted allogeneic hematopoietic cell transplantation. On the study overall, not on this receptor specifically: Over subsequent months, a decline in hyperexpanded clone frequencies was noted, and after one year, T-cell counts and TCRbeta diversity were mostly ascribed to newly produced T cells. The apparently early recovery of alphabetaT-cell counts about two months after transplant reportedly depended on only several hundred rapidly expanded clones that came from non-depleted graft cells. In some patients, the high TCRbeta diversity seen at day 60 was put down to recipient T cells and intrathymic progenitors that had survived conditioning.

Germline trimming: 8 bases from V, 0 bases from J; junction bases outside gene matches: 1. From a lookup of the germline V gene (reference sequence), CDR1 and CDR2 are DFQATT and SNEGSKA. The CDR3 starts with the cysteine, ends with the phenylalanine, and has 12 residues. CDR3 DNA is the only sequence kept; it has 36 bases, read in frame from the first base. In the paper's terms, the treatment or condition label means: allogeneic hematopoietic cell transplantation with graft depleted of TCRalphabeta T cells and CD19 B cells. TCRalphabeta/CD19-depleted allogeneic hematopoietic cell grafts were given to the transplant recipients, all of whom were children. Receptor amplification or capture employed PCR. Sequencing instrument: Illumina HiSeq 2500. To normalize quantification of the TCRbeta repertoire, the TCR libraries were built with molecular barcoding that relied on unique molecular identifiers. TCRdb handled the public reads itself, with Q25 trimming in fastp and clone calling in MiXCR, and kept productive beta chains. Under each unique CDR3 protein, matching rows form one entry showing the most common genes and DNA. Within this sample are more than 100,000 distinct CDR3 sequences, with 20% to 25% of them counted one time only. The ten biggest clones cover roughly 10% of the sample.

This clonotype was seen at least ten times. The antigen it binds to is not known. Per-base quality was not reported, and no clone a single base away is much larger than it. Sequencing used PBMCs, mostly from graft donor cells, obtained 180 days after TCRalphabeta/CD19-depleted stem cell transplant. The V and J segments used are TRBV20-1 and TRBJ2-3, with 8 junctional bases fitting TRBD1. The receptor's source is a male patient under 10 years old who had a stem cell transplant for chronic granulomatous disease, so the T cells may come from the graft donor. The base sequence is TGCAGTTGGACAGGGAGCACAGATACGCAGTATTTT. The resulting protein is CSWTGSTDTQYF.